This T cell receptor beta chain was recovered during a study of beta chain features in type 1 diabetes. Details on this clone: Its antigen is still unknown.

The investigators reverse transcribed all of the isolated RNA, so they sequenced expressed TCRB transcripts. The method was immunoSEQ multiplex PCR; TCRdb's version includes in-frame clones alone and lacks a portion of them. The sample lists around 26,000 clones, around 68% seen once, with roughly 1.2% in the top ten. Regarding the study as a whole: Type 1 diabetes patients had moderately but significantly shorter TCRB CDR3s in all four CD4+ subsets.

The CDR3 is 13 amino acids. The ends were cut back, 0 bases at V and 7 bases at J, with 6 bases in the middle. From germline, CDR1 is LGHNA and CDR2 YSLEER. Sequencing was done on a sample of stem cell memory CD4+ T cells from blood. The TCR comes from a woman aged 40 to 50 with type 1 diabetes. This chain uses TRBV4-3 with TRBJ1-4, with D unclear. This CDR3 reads CASSQEPGEKLFF. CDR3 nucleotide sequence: TGCGCCAGCAGCCAAGAACCGGGTGAAAAACTGTTTTTT.